The source of this T cell receptor beta chain is a study of neurological immune-mediated disorders. Documented time point: longitudinal time-point 1 (baseline). Trimming stripped 7 bases from V and 1 base from J, with 20 bases between. The CDR3 sequence is 15 residues long. The germline gives CDR1 SQVTM, CDR2 ANQGSEA. This clonotype was counted many times. TCRdb reanalysed the 5' RACE reads using MiXCR and keeps one entry per CDR3 protein. The data show around 71,000 distinct CDR3 sequences, with roughly 15% seen just once and 4.6% held by the top ten. The chain employs TRBV29-1 and TRBJ2-7; D remains unclear. The receptor's source is a female donor with HTLV-1-associated myelopathy (HAM/TSP). The source material was PBMCs. CDR3 sequence reads: CSALLGDRVSYEQYF. CDR3 sequence (DNA): TGCAGCGCCCTGCTGGGCGATCGGGTATCCTACGAGCAGTACTTC.